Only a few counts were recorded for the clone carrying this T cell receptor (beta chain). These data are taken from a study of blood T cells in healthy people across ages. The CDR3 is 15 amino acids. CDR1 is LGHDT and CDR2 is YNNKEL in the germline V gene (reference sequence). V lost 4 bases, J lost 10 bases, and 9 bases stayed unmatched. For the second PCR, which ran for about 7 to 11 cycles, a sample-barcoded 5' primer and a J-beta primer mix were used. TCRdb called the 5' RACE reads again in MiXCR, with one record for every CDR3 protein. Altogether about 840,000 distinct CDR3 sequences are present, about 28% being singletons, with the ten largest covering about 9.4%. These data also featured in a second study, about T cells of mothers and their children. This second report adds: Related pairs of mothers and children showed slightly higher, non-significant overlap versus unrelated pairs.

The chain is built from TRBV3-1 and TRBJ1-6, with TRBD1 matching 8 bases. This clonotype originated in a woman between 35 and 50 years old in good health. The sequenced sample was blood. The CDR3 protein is CASSPRTGRRSPLHF. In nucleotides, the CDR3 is TGTGCCAGCAGCCCCCGGACAGGGCGGAGATCACCCCTCCACTTT.